The 2 T cell receptor beta chains below all came from one sample that was sequenced in a study of control samples from healthy donors and cancer patients. The method was immunoSEQ multiplex PCR; TCRdb's version includes in-frame clones alone and lacks a portion of them. The sample shows 120,000 or so clones, approximately 90% of them seen only once. Sequenced material: blood. These receptors all come from a man aged 18 to 29 in good health.

The chain joins TRBV24-1 to TRBJ2-3, with 14 bases that match TRBD2. The CDR3 spans 21 residues. V shed 3 bases, J shed 2 bases, and the junction held 15 bases outside the gene matches. Germline assignment: CDR1 KGHDR and CDR2 SFDVKD. The CDR3, as DNA: TGTGCCACCAGTGATCGAATTCCGGGACTAGCGGGGGACCTTCCCACAGATACGCAGTATTTT. The encoded protein is CATSDRIPGLAGDLPTDTQYF.

The V call is TRBV2, the J call TRBJ1-6, with TRBD1 matching over 8 bases. With V trimmed by 6 bases and J by 5 bases, 9 bases remained unmatched. The CDR3 spans 16 residues. Germline values: CDR1 SNHLY, CDR2 FYNNEI. The CDR3 spells CASSTQGALDNSPLHF. For the CDR3, the DNA is TGTGCCAGCAGCACGCAGGGGGCACTGGATAATTCACCCCTCCACTTT. Using reference TRBV2 and TRBJ1-6 for the parts outside the CDR3, the full variable domain is EPEVTQTPSHQVTQMGQEVILRCVPISNHLYFYWYRQILGQKVEFLVSFYNNEISEKSEIFDDQFSVERPDGSNFTLKIRSTKLEDSAMYFCASSTQGALDNSPLHFGNGTRLTVT.